These 15 T cell receptor beta chains were all obtained from the same sample, sequenced in a study of blood T cell repertoires in COVID-19. TCRdb's copy holds only in-frame clones and misses some; the assay was immunoSEQ multiplex PCR. Here the sample spans roughly 38,000 clones, approximately 69% being singletons. Sequenced input: peripheral blood. These receptors came from a man between 65 and 80 years old with COVID-19, enrolled during active disease.

The sample holds a few counts of this clone. V is TRBV19 and J is TRBJ2-7; no firm D call. CDR3 length equals 13 residues. Germline CDR1 and CDR2: LNHDA and SQIVND (reference sequence). Between the trimmed V and J ends, which lost 5 bases and 3 bases, there was a span of 11 bases. The CDR3 sequence: CASSLSIVYEQYF. The CDR3 DNA follows: TGTGCCAGTAGTCTATCGATAGTCTACGAGCAGTACTTC.

This rearrangement joins TRBV5-1 to TRBJ2-3; a possible D gene is TRBD2 (6 bases). This CDR3 region has 16 residues. The V gene lost 0 bases and the J gene lost 1 base, with 12 bases spanning the gap. The germline CDR1 and CDR2 sequences are SGHRS and YFSETQ. Written as DNA, the CDR3 is TGCGCCAGCAGCTTGGCTCGGAGGGCCGGCACAGATACGCAGTATTTT. Translated, it gives CASSLARRAGTDTQYF.

The rearrangement links TRBV18 to TRBJ1-3; D not resolved. Trimming took 0 bases from V and 0 from J, leaving 12 bases between them. Germline V gives CDR1 KGHSH, CDR2 LQKENI. The CDR3 runs to 17 residues. The CDR3 is CASSPPAGRASGNTIYF. The CDR3 DNA reads TGTGCCAGCTCACCACCAGCAGGCCGCGCCTCTGGAAACACCATATATTTT.

The chain carries TRBV28 and TRBJ1-6; D is undetermined. With 7 bases removed from V and 7 bases from J, the gap between germline ends came to 8 bases. The CDR3 covers 12 residues. Germline V gene data show CDR1 as MDHEN and CDR2 as SYDVKM. Here the CDR3 reads CASISGNSPLHF. The CDR3 DNA reads as TGTGCCAGCATATCGGGGAATTCACCCCTCCACTTT.

This chain links TRBV4-3 with TRBJ2-3; a weak D match, TRBD1 (5 bases). The CDR3 sequence is 16 residues long. With 1 base removed from V and 4 bases from J, the gap between germline ends came to 15 bases. Germline V gives CDR1 LGHNA, CDR2 YSLEER. CDR3 bases: TGCGCCAGCAGCCAAGGAACAGGCCGTCTATCAGATACGCAGTATTTT. This codes for CASSQGTGRLSDTQYF.

V usage is TRBV5-1 and J usage is TRBJ1-2, with a possible D match to TRBD1 (5 bases). There are 13 residues in the CDR3. CDR1 is SGHRS, CDR2 YFSETQ, per germline. V lost 4 bases and J lost 2, with 9 bases in between. The CDR3 nucleotides are TGCGCCAGCAGCCCGACAGCAAACTATGGCTACACCTTC. Translated: CASSPTANYGYTF.

The rearrangement links TRBV27 to TRBJ2-5; TRBD2 matches at 12 bases. CDR1 and CDR2 (germline): MNHEY, SMNVEV (reference sequence). V lost 7 bases and J lost 1; bases outside the gene matches: 16. The CDR3 loop spans 19 amino acids. The CDR3 sequence: CASKRGRLAGGPGQETQYF. The CDR3 nucleotides are TGTGCCAGCAAACGCGGCCGGCTAGCGGGAGGGCCGGGCCAAGAGACCCAGTACTTC.

The rearrangement joins TRBV5-1 to TRBJ1-6; D gene uncertain. The V and J ends lost 0 bases and 7 bases respectively, with 8 bases between them. CDR1 and CDR2 from the germline V gene are SGHRS and YFSETQ. The CDR3 covers 14 residues. The CDR3 coding sequence is TGCGCCAGCAGCTTGGGGGAGAGAAATTCACCCCTCCACTTT. Protein: CASSLGERNSPLHF.

Written as DNA, the CDR3 is TGTGCCAGCAGTCACGGGGTAGCGGGGGTGGGTTGGGAGACCCAGTACTTC. Its translation is CASSHGVAGVGWETQYF. The chain recombines TRBV3-1 (or the pseudogene TRBV3-2) with TRBJ2-5, with 9 bases matching TRBD2. This CDR3 has 17 residues. The germline gives CDR1 LGHDT, CDR2 YNNKEL (reference sequence). V shed 6 bases, J shed 5 bases, and the junction held 16 bases outside the gene matches.

This clone appeared once. This chain uses TRBV9 with TRBJ1-2, with D perhaps matching TRBD1 (6 bases). The CDR3 totals 13 residues. Trimming removed 2 bases from V and 8 bases from J, with 13 bases in between. Looked up from germline, CDR1 is SGDLS and CDR2 is YYNGEE. The CDR3 DNA reads TGTGCCAGCAGCGTTGAGGCGGACAGCGGCTACACCTTC. This sequence encodes CASSVEADSGYTF.

V is TRBV2 and J is TRBJ1-1; 9 nucleotides line up with TRBD1. Unmatched junction bases numbered 3, after V lost 3 bases and J lost 1 base. In germline, CDR1 is SNHLY, CDR2 FYNNEI. The CDR3 loop spans 15 amino acids. The CDR3 DNA is TGTGCCAGCAGTGAGCGACAGGGGGGGAACACTGAAGCTTTCTTT. Protein sequence: CASSERQGGNTEAFF.

This clone was observed a handful of times. The chain is built from TRBV11-2 and TRBJ1-4, with a possible D match to TRBD1 (5 bases). Trimming took 6 bases from V and 12 from J, leaving 11 bases between them. Per the germline V gene, CDR1 is SGHAT and CDR2 is FQNNGV. The CDR3 is made up of 11 amino acids. CDR3 in amino acids: CASRGGMELFF. The CDR3 DNA is TGTGCCAGCAGGGGGGGGATGGAACTGTTTTTT.

The J gene is TRBJ1-6, the V gene TRBV7-2; D ambiguous. The CDR3 totals 15 residues. The germline CDR1 and CDR2 sequences are SGHTA and FQGNSA. V lost 4 bases and J lost 9, with 16 bases in between. For the CDR3, the DNA is TGTGCCAGCAGCTGGAAGTTCGGGTCTGGTTCACCCCTCCACTTT. It is translated as CASSWKFGSGSPLHF.

The genes are TRBV29-1 and TRBJ2-3; D not resolved. The CDR3 covers 13 residues. V lost 1 base to trimming and J lost 2 bases, with 7 bases between them. The V gene's germline CDR1 is SQVTM and CDR2 ANQGSEA. CDR3 sequence reads: CSVEVYSTDTQYF. The CDR3 nucleotides read TGCAGCGTTGAAGTATATTCCACAGATACGCAGTATTTT.

This clone appeared a few times. Other DNA sequences in the sample encode the same CDR3. The chain couples TRBV20-1 to TRBJ1-1; a possible D gene is TRBD1 (6 bases). V was trimmed by 3 bases and J by 7 bases, leaving 9 bases between them. This CDR3 has 11 residues. In germline, CDR1 is DFQATT, CDR2 SNEGSKA (reference sequence). CDR3 nucleotide sequence: TGCAGTGCTAGCTCGGGACATGAAGCTTTCTTT. Amino acid sequence: CSASSGHEAFF.